The 17 T cell receptor beta chains listed next were all sequenced from one sample in a study of blood T cell repertoires in COVID-19. Profiling relied on immunoSEQ multiplex PCR, and the TCRdb table lists in-frame clones only, not all of them. The sample consists of 200,000 to 300,000 clones, about nine tenths of them appearing once. Input material: peripheral blood. The receptor source for this set is a middle-aged woman who had recovered from COVID-19.

This clone was seen more than once but under ten times. The J gene is TRBJ1-3, the V gene TRBV9; possible D gene TRBD1, 5 bases. Germline CDR1 is SGDLS and CDR2 is YYNGEE. The CDR3 runs to 15 residues. Trimming left V 0 bases short and J 1 base short, with 8 bases between. CDR3 sequence: CASSVDPGSGNTIYF. The CDR3 DNA sequence: TGTGCCAGCAGCGTAGATCCAGGGTCTGGAAACACCATATATTTT.

The gene calls are TRBV5-6 and TRBJ2-3, with 9 bases matching TRBD1. CDR3 length: 15 residues. V shed 4 bases and J 3 bases; nucleotides not matched to a gene: 6. CDR1 and CDR2 (germline): SGHDT, YYEEEE. The DNA for the CDR3 is TGTGCCAGCAGCGACGACAGGGGGGGGACAGATACGCAGTATTTT. This translates into CASSDDRGGTDTQYF.

This chain uses TRBV9 with TRBJ1-1, with D perhaps matching TRBD1 (5 bases). V was shortened by 0 bases and J by 5 bases, with 17 bases between the two germline ends. Germline values: CDR1 SGDLS, CDR2 YYNGEE. This CDR3 comprises 16 residues. The CDR3 sequence is CASSVGDIGKGTEAFF. The CDR3 nucleotides read TGTGCCAGCAGCGTAGGCGACATAGGGAAGGGGACTGAAGCTTTCTTT.

This chain links TRBV5-1 with TRBJ2-7, with a possible D match to TRBD1 (5 bases). This CDR3 is 13 amino acids long. Germline loops: CDR1 SGHRS, CDR2 YFSETQ. Trimming took 2 bases from V and 2 from J, leaving 8 bases between them. CDR3 amino acids: CASSLQDPYEQYF. The CDR3 nucleotides read TGCGCCAGCAGCTTACAGGATCCCTACGAGCAGTACTTC.

V gene TRBV18 combines with J gene TRBJ2-1; 10 nucleotides align to TRBD2. Germline lookup yields CDR1 KGHSH and CDR2 LQKENI. Trimming at V came to 6 bases and at J to 6 bases, leaving 5 bases not matched to a gene. The length of the CDR3 is 14 residues. DNA for the CDR3: TGTGCCAGCTCGAGCGGGGGGGCCCTCAATGAGCAGTTCTTC. Protein sequence: CASSSGGALNEQFF.

The chain couples TRBV18 to TRBJ2-3, with 7 bases matching TRBD1. The V gene's germline CDR1 is KGHSH and CDR2 LQKENI. The junction had 9 bases not matched to a gene; V was cut back by 6 bases and J by 6 bases. The CDR3 is 14 residues long. CDR3 coding DNA: TGTGCCAGCTCCCCCGGGACAGCCCTGGATACGCAGTATTTT. Protein product: CASSPGTALDTQYF.

CDR3 loop: CASSVSATNEKLFF. CDR3 coding DNA: TGTGCCAGCAGCGTTTCTGCAACTAATGAAAAACTGTTTTTT. The J gene is TRBJ1-4, the V gene TRBV9, with D hard to call. From germline, CDR1 is SGDLS and CDR2 YYNGEE. V lost 2 bases, J lost 0 bases, and 5 bases lay in between. The CDR3 sequence is 14 residues long.

V usage is TRBV5-1 and J usage is TRBJ2-7; a possible D gene is TRBD1 (6 bases). Trimming left V 0 bases short and J 2 bases short, with 12 bases between. Germline V gene data show CDR1 as SGHRS and CDR2 as YFSETQ. The CDR3 has 15 residues. This CDR3 reads CASSLEGQSTYEQYF. The CDR3 coding sequence is TGCGCCAGCAGCTTGGAGGGACAATCCACCTACGAGCAGTACTTC.

The chain uses TRBV5-1 and TRBJ2-4; a weak D match, TRBD2 (5 bases). The ends were cut back, 0 bases at V and 8 bases at J, with 12 bases in the middle. There are 14 residues in the CDR3. Germline V gene data show CDR1 as SGHRS and CDR2 as YFSETQ. The chain's CDR3 is CASSLGGVRDIQYF. The CDR3 nucleotides are TGCGCCAGCAGCTTGGGGGGAGTTAGGGACATTCAGTACTTC.

The chain is built from TRBV6-5 and TRBJ1-2; 9 nucleotides match TRBD1. In germline, CDR1 is MNHEY, CDR2 SVGAGI. Trimming at V came to 6 bases and at J to 7 bases, leaving 3 bases not matched to a gene. CDR3 length: 12 residues. The CDR3 here is CASSWDRAGYTF. CDR3 nucleotides: TGTGCCAGCAGCTGGGACAGGGCTGGCTACACCTTC.

This chain connects TRBV10-3 to TRBJ2-3; perhaps TRBD2 as D (6 bases). With 3 bases removed from V and 0 bases from J, the gap between germline ends came to 10 bases. The CDR3 contains 15 residues. Germline V lookup: CDR1 ENHRY, CDR2 SYGVKD. The DNA for the CDR3 is TGTGCCATCAGTGATAGTGGGACTAGCACAGATACGCAGTATTTT. Translated: CAISDSGTSTDTQYF.

This clone was recorded many times. The rearrangement links TRBV18 to TRBJ1-5, with TRBD1 matching over 8 bases. CDR1 is KGHSH and CDR2 is LQKENI in the germline V gene. V lost 6 bases to trimming and J lost 8 bases; unmatched junction nucleotides: 3. The CDR3 extends over 12 amino acids. Here the CDR3 DNA reads TGTGCCAGCTCGGAGGGACAGGAGCCCCAGCATTTT. It yields the protein CASSEGQEPQHF.

The genes are TRBV29-1 and TRBJ1-1, with D unclear. From germline, CDR1 is SQVTM and CDR2 ANQGSEA. V lost 4 bases and J 3 bases, leaving 3 bases between the germline ends. The CDR3 extends over 10 amino acids. The CDR3 DNA reads as TGCAGCGTTGCCGACACTGAAGCTTTCTTT. Its protein product is CSVADTEAFF.

This chain connects TRBV5-1 to TRBJ1-2; no reliable D call. V was shortened by 0 bases and J by 3 bases, with 9 bases between the two germline ends. The CDR3 has 14 residues. Germline-derived CDR1 and CDR2 are SGHRS and YFSETQ. The CDR3 region has the DNA TGCGCCAGCAGCTTGGGACGGAGCGACTATGGCTACACCTTC. This translates into CASSLGRSDYGYTF.

This clone was counted between two and nine times. V and J are TRBV19 and TRBJ1-1; 7 bases align to TRBD1. Germline CDR1 is LNHDA and CDR2 is SQIVND (reference sequence). The CDR3 extends over 15 amino acids. V lost 4 bases, J lost 1 base, and 6 bases stayed unmatched. Written as DNA, the CDR3 is TGTGCCAGTAGTACTCCACACAGGGGGAACACTGAAGCTTTCTTT. Translated: CASSTPHRGNTEAFF.

The chain combines TRBV9 with TRBJ2-7, with 12 nucleotides matching TRBD1. This CDR3 contains 18 residues. The V and J ends lost 0 bases and 0 bases, in that order; junction bases with no gene match: 7. Germline CDR1 is SGDLS and CDR2 is YYNGEE. The CDR3, as DNA: TGTGCCAGCAGCGTAGCTGGGACAGGGGGCTGGAGCTCCTACGAGCAGTACTTC. Translation: CASSVAGTGGWSSYEQYF. Looking up the rest from reference TRBV9 and TRBJ2-7 gives the full variable domain: DSGVTQTPKHLITATGQRVTLRCSPRSGDLSVYWYQQSLDQGLQFLIQYYNGEERAKGNILERFSAQQFPDLHSELNLSSLELGDSALYFCASSVAGTGGWSSYEQYFGPGTRLTVT.

The genes are TRBV7-9 and TRBJ1-1; D may be TRBD1 (5 bases). CDR1 and CDR2 (germline): SEHNR, FQNEAQ (reference sequence). The CDR3 is made up of 15 amino acids. Trimming pared 1 base from V and 2 bases from J, leaving 11 bases between. The CDR3 nucleotides read TGTGCCAGCAGCTTAGTCGGGGGTCCTAACACTGAAGCTTTCTTT. Translated: CASSLVGGPNTEAFF.